The rows below give T cell receptor beta chains drawn from one sample of a study of T cell repertoires in cytomegalovirus infection. One entry per CDR3 protein results from TCRdb running MiXCR on the reads. The data show hundreds of thousands of distinct CDR3 sequences, about a sixth seen once. Sequenced: PBMCs. The receptors stem from a human donor in good health (CMV status not recorded). Some clones in this sample may be carry-over from other donors' samples. Each CDR3 is given with its conserved first and last residue. Fields, in order: V gene, clone size, J gene, D gene, CDR3 protein, CDR3 DNA. D genes are given only for firm matches. Where a row states a size, it is once, few, many or the class of an expanded clone; other rows omit it.

V: TRBV7-2
size: many
J: TRBJ1-6
D: -
CDR3: CASSSRTSYNSPLHF
DNA: TGTGCCAGCAGCTCTAGGACGTCCTATAATTCACCCCTCCACTTT

V: TRBV7-2
size: many
J: TRBJ2-7
D: TRBD1
CDR3: CASSPGTGDYEQYF
DNA: TGTGCCAGCAGCCCCGGGACAGGGGACTACGAGCAGTACTTC

V: TRBV7-6
size: -
J: TRBJ2-3
D: -
CDR3: CASSPAEAQYF
DNA: TGTGCCAGCAGTCCAGCGGAGGCGCAGTATTTT

V: TRBV5-4
size: few
J: TRBJ1-3
D: -
CDR3: CASSSSIFSGNTIYF
DNA: TGTGCCAGCAGCTCCTCAATATTCTCTGGAAACACCATATATTTT

V: TRBV7-8
size: many
J: TRBJ2-6
D: -
CDR3: CASSLFGRTSGANVLTF
DNA: TGTGCCAGCAGCCTATTTGGACGGACCTCTGGGGCCAACGTCCTGACTTTC

V: TRBV12-3/TRBV12-4
size: few
J: TRBJ1-2
D: -
CDR3: CASTRTVNYGYTF
DNA: TGTGCCAGCACCAGGACAGTAAACTATGGCTACACCTTC

V: TRBV12-3/TRBV12-4
size: many
J: TRBJ2-1
D: -
CDR3: CAITLPRSAGTRANEQFF
DNA: TGTGCCATCACTCTCCCGCGGAGCGCAGGGACTCGGGCGAATGAGCAGTTCTTC

V: TRBV19
size: many
J: TRBJ1-5
D: -
CDR3: CASSIGNGNQPQHF
DNA: TGTGCCAGTAGTATAGGGAACGGCAATCAGCCCCAGCATTTT

V: TRBV6-1
size: many
J: TRBJ2-4
D: -
CDR3: CASSSHQGAKNIQYF
DNA: TGTGCCAGCAGTTCGCACCAGGGGGCCAAAAACATTCAGTACTTC

V: TRBV6-5
size: many
J: TRBJ1-4
D: -
CDR3: CASSYSRGRPNEKLFF
DNA: TGTGCCAGCAGTTACTCGAGGGGGAGGCCTAATGAAAAACTGTTTTTT

V: TRBV28
size: few
J: TRBJ2-5
D: TRBD2
CDR3: CASTSRGGRETQYF
DNA: TGTGCCAGCACCTCCCGGGGAGGGAGAGAGACCCAGTACTTC

V: TRBV27
size: -
J: TRBJ2-3
D: -
CDR3: CASSLKGGTDTQYF
DNA: TGTGCCAGCAGTTTAAAGGGGGGCACAGATACGCAGTATTTT

V: TRBV19
size: few
J: TRBJ1-2
D: -
CDR3: CASSRPGFGSYGYTF
DNA: TGTGCCAGTAGCCGACCGGGTTTCGGGAGCTATGGCTACACCTTC

V: TRBV4-2
size: many
J: TRBJ2-2
D: TRBD1
CDR3: CASSQGDRGRTGELFF
DNA: TGTGCCAGCAGCCAAGGAGACAGGGGGCGGACCGGGGAGCTGTTTTTT

V: TRBV3-1
size: -
J: TRBJ1-1
D: -
CDR3: CASSLDRTNTEAFF
DNA: TGTGCCAGCAGCCTTGACAGAACGAACACTGAAGCTTTCTTT

V: TRBV6-1
size: many
J: TRBJ2-5
D: TRBD1
CDR3: CASSSTYGQGETQYF
DNA: TGTGCCAGCAGTTCCACCTATGGACAGGGGGAGACCCAGTACTTC

V: TRBV11-2
size: -
J: TRBJ1-2
D: -
CDR3: CASTEGRGWGYTF
DNA: TGTGCCAGCACCGAGGGTAGGGGCTGGGGCTACACCTTC

V: TRBV5-1
size: few
J: TRBJ2-3
D: -
CDR3: CASSLEGPGGDTQYF
DNA: TGCGCCAGCAGCTTGGAGGGACCCGGGGGAGATACGCAGTATTTT

V: TRBV6-5
size: many
J: TRBJ1-1
D: -
CDR3: CASSYEIGGGTEAFF
DNA: TGTGCCAGCAGTTACGAGATTGGCGGGGGAACTGAAGCTTTCTTT

V: TRBV6-2/TRBV6-3
size: few
J: TRBJ2-1
D: -
CDR3: CASSLGPWNEQFF
DNA: TGTGCCAGCAGCCTGGGACCTTGGAATGAGCAGTTCTTC

V: TRBV19
size: few
J: TRBJ2-7
D: -
CDR3: CASSTSGESSYEQYF
DNA: TGTGCCAGTAGTACGTCAGGGGAAAGCTCCTACGAGCAGTACTTC

V: TRBV7-2
size: many
J: TRBJ2-5
D: TRBD2
CDR3: CASSPRLAGLRETQYF
DNA: TGTGCCAGCAGCCCTCGACTAGCGGGGCTCAGGGAGACCCAGTACTTC

V: TRBV20-1
size: few
J: TRBJ2-1
D: TRBD2
CDR3: CSAHGGALLNEQFF
DNA: TGCAGTGCTCACGGGGGGGCTCTCTTGAATGAGCAGTTCTTC

V: TRBV4-3
size: -
J: TRBJ2-1
D: -
CDR3: CASSQFWSTGNEQFF
DNA: TGCGCCAGCAGCCAATTCTGGTCCACAGGGAATGAGCAGTTCTTC

V: TRBV11-2
size: many
J: TRBJ1-2
D: -
CDR3: CASSRAHGRNYGYTF
DNA: TGTGCCAGCAGCCGTGCCCACGGGCGAAACTATGGCTACACCTTC

V: TRBV7-2
size: many
J: TRBJ1-1
D: -
CDR3: CASSTDTNTEAFF
DNA: TGTGCCAGCAGCACGGATACGAACACTGAAGCTTTCTTT

V: TRBV7-2
size: many
J: TRBJ1-1
D: -
CDR3: CASSLLETEAFF
DNA: TGTGCCAGCAGCTTACTAGAGACTGAAGCTTTCTTT

V: TRBV9
size: -
J: TRBJ1-4
D: -
CDR3: CASSAGPDHEKLFF
DNA: TGTGCCAGCAGCGCCGGTCCTGATCATGAAAAACTGTTTTTT

V: TRBV6-5
size: many
J: TRBJ2-2
D: TRBD1
CDR3: CASRTGESWNTGELFF
DNA: TGTGCCAGCCGGACAGGGGAGAGTTGGAACACCGGGGAGCTGTTTTTT

V: TRBV28
size: few
J: TRBJ2-7
D: -
CDR3: CASNLATKYEQYF
DNA: TGTGCCAGTAACCTAGCGACCAAATACGAGCAGTACTTC

V: TRBV7-2
size: many
J: TRBJ2-2
D: TRBD2
CDR3: CASRNGEGHGELFF
DNA: TGTGCCAGCAGAAACGGGGAGGGGCACGGGGAGCTGTTTTTT

V: TRBV18
size: -
J: TRBJ2-3
D: -
CDR3: CASSPPADRDTQYF
DNA: TGTGCCAGCTCACCGCCGGCCGACCGAGATACGCAGTATTTT

V: TRBV19
size: few
J: TRBJ2-7
D: -
CDR3: CASSKAPGRTYEQYF
DNA: TGTGCCAGTAGTAAAGCCCCAGGGAGAACCTACGAGCAGTACTTC

V: TRBV20-1
size: -
J: TRBJ1-5
D: -
CDR3: CSANRDSNQPQHF
DNA: TGCAGTGCTAACAGGGATAGCAATCAGCCCCAGCATTTT

V: TRBV7-2
size: many
J: TRBJ2-3
D: TRBD1
CDR3: CASSLRQGSGTDTQYF
DNA: TGTGCCAGCAGCTTGAGACAGGGTAGCGGCACAGATACGCAGTATTTT

V: TRBV24-1
size: many
J: TRBJ1-4
D: -
CDR3: CATSDPNRDPTNEKLFF
DNA: TGTGCCACCAGTGATCCGAACAGGGACCCTACTAATGAAAAACTGTTTTTT

V: TRBV12-3/TRBV12-4
size: -
J: TRBJ1-4
D: TRBD1
CDR3: CASSFKGADEKLFF
DNA: TGTGCCAGCAGTTTTAAGGGGGCGGATGAAAAACTGTTTTTT

V: TRBV18
size: -
J: TRBJ2-1
D: TRBD2
CDR3: CASSSTSVVANEQFF
DNA: TGTGCCAGCTCATCAACTAGCGTCGTCGCCAATGAGCAGTTCTTC

V: TRBV10-3
size: -
J: TRBJ1-5
D: TRBD1
CDR3: CATRADRGTQPQHF
DNA: TGTGCCACGAGGGCTGACAGGGGTACTCAGCCCCAGCATTTT

V: TRBV7-2
size: many
J: TRBJ1-1
D: -
CDR3: CASNQGSRTEAFF
DNA: TGTGCCAGCAACCAGGGTTCGAGGACTGAAGCTTTCTTT

V: TRBV7-2
size: many
J: TRBJ2-7
D: -
CDR3: CASSPLWGYEQYF
DNA: TGTGCCAGCAGCCCCTTGTGGGGGTACGAGCAGTACTTC

V: TRBV6-2/TRBV6-3
size: -
J: TRBJ1-6
D: -
CDR3: CASSGRRGLSPLHF
DNA: TGTGCCAGCAGCGGCCGCAGGGGCCTCTCACCCCTCCACTTT

V: TRBV7-9
size: many
J: TRBJ2-1
D: TRBD1
CDR3: CASSLDGQGVVF
DNA: TGTGCCAGCAGCTTAGACGGACAGGGAGTGGTCTTC

V: TRBV19
size: many
J: TRBJ1-1
D: -
CDR3: CASSIGQLNTEAFF
DNA: TGTGCCAGTAGTATAGGACAGCTGAACACTGAAGCTTTCTTT

V: TRBV20-1
size: -
J: TRBJ1-4
D: -
CDR3: CSASSARAEKLFF
DNA: TGCAGTGCTAGCAGCGCCAGGGCCGAAAAACTGTTTTTT